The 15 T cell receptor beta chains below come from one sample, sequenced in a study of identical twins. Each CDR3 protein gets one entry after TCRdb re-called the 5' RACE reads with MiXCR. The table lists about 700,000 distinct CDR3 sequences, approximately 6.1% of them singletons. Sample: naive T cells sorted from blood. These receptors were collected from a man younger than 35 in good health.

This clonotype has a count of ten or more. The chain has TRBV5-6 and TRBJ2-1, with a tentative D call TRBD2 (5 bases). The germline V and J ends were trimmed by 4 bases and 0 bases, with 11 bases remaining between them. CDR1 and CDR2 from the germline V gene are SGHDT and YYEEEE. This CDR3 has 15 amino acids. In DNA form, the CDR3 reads TGTGCCAGCAGCGGCGGGCCGAGCTCCTACAATGAGCAGTTCTTC. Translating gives CASSGGPSSYNEQFF. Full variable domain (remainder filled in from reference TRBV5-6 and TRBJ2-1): DAGVTQSPTHLIKTRGQQVTLRCSPKSGHDTVSWYQQALGQGPQFIFQYYEEEERQRGNFPDRFSGHQFPNYSSELNVNALLLGDSALYLCASSGGPSSYNEQFFGPGTRLTVL.

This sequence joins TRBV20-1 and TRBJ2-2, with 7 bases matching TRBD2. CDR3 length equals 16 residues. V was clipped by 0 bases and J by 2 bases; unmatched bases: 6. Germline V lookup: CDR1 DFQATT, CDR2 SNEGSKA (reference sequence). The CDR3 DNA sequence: TGCAGTGCTAGAGATTCCGCTAGCGGTAACACCGGGGAGCTGTTTTTT. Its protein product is CSARDSASGNTGELFF.

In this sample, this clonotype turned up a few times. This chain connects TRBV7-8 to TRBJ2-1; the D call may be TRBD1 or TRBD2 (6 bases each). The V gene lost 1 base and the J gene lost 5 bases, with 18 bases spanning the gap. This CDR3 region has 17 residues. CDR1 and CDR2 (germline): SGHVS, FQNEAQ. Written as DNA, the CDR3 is TGTGCCAGCAGCTTAGTCACGGGGGCCCGGAGCGACAATGAGCAGTTCTTC. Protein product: CASSLVTGARSDNEQFF. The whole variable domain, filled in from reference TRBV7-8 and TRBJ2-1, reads GAGVSQSPRYKVAKRGQDVALRCDPISGHVSLFWYQQALGQGPEFLTYFQNEAQLDKSGLPSDRFFAERPEGSVSTLKIQRTQQEDSAVYLCASSLVTGARSDNEQFFGPGTRLTVL.

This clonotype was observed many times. This CDR3 is CASSPPSGTGYNEQFF. CDR3 bases: TGTGCCAGCAGCCCTCCGTCCGGGACAGGGTACAATGAGCAGTTCTTC. The V and J genes are TRBV6-1 and TRBJ2-1; 9 bases fit TRBD1. The length of the CDR3 is 16 residues. In germline, CDR1 is MNHNS, CDR2 SASEGT. Unmatched junction bases numbered 10, after V lost 6 bases and J lost 4 bases.

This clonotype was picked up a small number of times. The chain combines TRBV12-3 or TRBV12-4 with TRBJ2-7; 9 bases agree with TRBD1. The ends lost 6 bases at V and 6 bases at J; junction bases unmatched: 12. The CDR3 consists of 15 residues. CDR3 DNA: TGTGCCAGCAGCCCCGGGACAGGGCATATTGGCGAGCAGTACGTC. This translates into CASSPGTGHIGEQYV.

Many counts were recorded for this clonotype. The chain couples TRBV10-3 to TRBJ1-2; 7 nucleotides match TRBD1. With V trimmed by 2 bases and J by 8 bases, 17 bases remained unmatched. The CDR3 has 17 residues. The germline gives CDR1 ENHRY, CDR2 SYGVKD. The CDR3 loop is CAISETPSIHRGNGYTF. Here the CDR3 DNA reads TGTGCCATCAGTGAGACACCATCAATTCACAGGGGAAACGGCTACACCTTC.

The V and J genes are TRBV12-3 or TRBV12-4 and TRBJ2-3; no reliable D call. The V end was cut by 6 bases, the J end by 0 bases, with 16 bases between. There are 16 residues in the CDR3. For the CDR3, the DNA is TGTGCCAGCAGCCTTAACACCCGGTCGAGCACAGATACGCAGTATTTT. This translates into CASSLNTRSSTDTQYF.

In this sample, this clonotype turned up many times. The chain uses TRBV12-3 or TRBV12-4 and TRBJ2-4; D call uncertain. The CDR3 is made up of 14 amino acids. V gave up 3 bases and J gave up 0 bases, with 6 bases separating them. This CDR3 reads CASSFAEAKNIQYF. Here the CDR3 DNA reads TGTGCCAGCAGTTTCGCAGAAGCCAAAAACATTCAGTACTTC.

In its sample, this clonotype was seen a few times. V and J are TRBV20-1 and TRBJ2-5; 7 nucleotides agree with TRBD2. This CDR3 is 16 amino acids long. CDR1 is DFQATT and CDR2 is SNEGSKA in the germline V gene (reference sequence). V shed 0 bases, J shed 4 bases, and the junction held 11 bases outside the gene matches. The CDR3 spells CSARDLGRAPSETQYF. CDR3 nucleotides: TGCAGTGCTAGAGATTTGGGGAGGGCCCCCTCAGAGACCCAGTACTTC.

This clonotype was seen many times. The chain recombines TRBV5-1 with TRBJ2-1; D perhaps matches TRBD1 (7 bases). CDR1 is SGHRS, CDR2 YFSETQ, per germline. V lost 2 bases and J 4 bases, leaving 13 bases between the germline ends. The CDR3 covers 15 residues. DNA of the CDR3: TGCGCCAGCAGCTTCGACAGGGCGGGGTACAATGAGCAGTTCTTC. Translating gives CASSFDRAGYNEQFF.

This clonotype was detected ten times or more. The CDR3 loop is CSAPAGVAEGWSEQFF. The CDR3 region has the DNA TGCAGTGCCCCCGCCGGGGTAGCGGAGGGGTGGAGTGAGCAGTTCTTC. This chain connects TRBV20-1 to TRBJ2-1, with TRBD2 as a possible D gene (6 bases). The CDR3 runs 16 residues. V lost 6 bases and J lost 9, with 27 bases in between. CDR1 is DFQATT and CDR2 is SNEGSKA in the germline V gene (reference sequence).

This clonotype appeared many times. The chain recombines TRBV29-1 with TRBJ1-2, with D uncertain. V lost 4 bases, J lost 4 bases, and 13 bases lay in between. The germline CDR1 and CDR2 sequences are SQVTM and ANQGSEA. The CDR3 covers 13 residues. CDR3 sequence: CSVVDAETYGYTF. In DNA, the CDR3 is TGCAGCGTTGTCGACGCCGAGACCTATGGCTACACCTTC.

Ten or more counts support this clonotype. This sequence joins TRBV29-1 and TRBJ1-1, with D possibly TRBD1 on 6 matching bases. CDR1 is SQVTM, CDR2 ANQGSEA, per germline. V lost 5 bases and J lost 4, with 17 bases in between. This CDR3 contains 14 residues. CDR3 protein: CSVKGVDLATEAFF. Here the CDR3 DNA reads TGCAGCGTTAAGGGGGTAGACCTGGCCACTGAAGCTTTCTTT.

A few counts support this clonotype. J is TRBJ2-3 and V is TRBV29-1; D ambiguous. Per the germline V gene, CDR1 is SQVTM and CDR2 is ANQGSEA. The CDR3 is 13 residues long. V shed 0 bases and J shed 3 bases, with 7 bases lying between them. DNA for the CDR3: TGCAGCGTTGAAGAACGGCTGACAGATACGCAGTATTTT. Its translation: CSVEERLTDTQYF.

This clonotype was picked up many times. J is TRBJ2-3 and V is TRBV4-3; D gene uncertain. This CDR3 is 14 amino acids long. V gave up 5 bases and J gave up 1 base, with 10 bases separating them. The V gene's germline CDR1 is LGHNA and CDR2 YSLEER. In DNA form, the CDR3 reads TGCGCCAGCAGCGAGGTGCAGGGCACAGATACGCAGTATTTT. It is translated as CASSEVQGTDTQYF.